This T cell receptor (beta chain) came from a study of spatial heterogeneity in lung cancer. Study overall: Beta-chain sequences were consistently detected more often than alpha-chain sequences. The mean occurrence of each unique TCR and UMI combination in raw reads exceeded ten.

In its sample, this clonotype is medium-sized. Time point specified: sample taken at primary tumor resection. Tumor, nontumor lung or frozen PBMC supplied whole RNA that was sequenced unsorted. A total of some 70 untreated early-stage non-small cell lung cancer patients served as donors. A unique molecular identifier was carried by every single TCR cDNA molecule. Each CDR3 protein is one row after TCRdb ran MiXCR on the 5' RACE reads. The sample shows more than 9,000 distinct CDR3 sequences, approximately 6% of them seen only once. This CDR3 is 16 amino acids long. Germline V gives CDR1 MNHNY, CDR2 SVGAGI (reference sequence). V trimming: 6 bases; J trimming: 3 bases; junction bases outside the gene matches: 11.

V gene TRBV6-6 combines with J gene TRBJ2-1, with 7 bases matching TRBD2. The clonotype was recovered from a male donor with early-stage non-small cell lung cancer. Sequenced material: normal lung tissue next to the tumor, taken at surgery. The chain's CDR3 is CASSLQPGLYYNEQFF. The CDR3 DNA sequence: TGTGCCAGCAGCCTCCAGCCGGGACTATACTACAATGAGCAGTTCTTC.